A single sample is the source of the 9 T cell receptor beta chains below, sequenced in a study of beta chain features in type 1 diabetes. What was sequenced were expressed TCRB transcripts, since all of the isolated RNA had been reverse transcribed. TCRdb's copy holds only in-frame clones and misses some; the assay was immunoSEQ multiplex PCR. Of 350,000 or so clones listed, 15% to 20% were seen once; the top ten hold about 0.044%. Material: naive CD4+ T cells from blood. All receptors come from a woman under 30 in good health.

The chain is built from TRBV6-5 and TRBJ2-5, with D perhaps TRBD1 (6 bases). The tail of the sequence fits TRBJ2-7 better, so the J call may be wrong. Per the germline V gene, CDR1 is MNHEY and CDR2 is SVGAGI. The CDR3 length is 15 residues. The CDR3 nucleotides read TGTGCCAGCAGTTACTCGATAGTGGGACACTACGAGCAGTACTTC. Encoded protein: CASSYSIVGHYEQYF.

This chain links TRBV29-1 with TRBJ1-2; 7 bases are shared with TRBD1. The junction had 5 bases not matched to a gene; V was cut back by 6 bases and J by 4 bases. The CDR3 runs to 12 residues. Germline V gene lookup returns CDR1 SQVTM and CDR2 ANQGSEA. CDR3 amino acids: CSVDRVAYGYTF. DNA for the CDR3: TGCAGCGTCGACAGGGTGGCCTATGGCTACACCTTC.

In its sample, this clone was seen a few times. Here the CDR3 DNA reads TGCGCCAGCAGCCAGGGACAAGAGACCCAGTACTTC. It is translated as CASSQGQETQYF. This chain joins TRBV5-1 and TRBJ2-5; a possible D gene is TRBD1 (5 bases). This CDR3 has 12 residues. The V end lost 4 bases, the J end lost 2 bases, and 6 bases lay between the germline ends. Germline CDR1 reads SGHRS; CDR2 reads YFSETQ.

The chain is built from TRBV5-1 and TRBJ2-1, with 8 nucleotides matching TRBD2. CDR1 and CDR2 from the germline V gene are SGHRS and YFSETQ. The CDR3 extends over 18 amino acids. V gave up 4 bases and J gave up 5 bases; unmatched junction bases: 17. The CDR3 spells CASSLEPTSADRHNEQFF. The DNA for the CDR3 is TGCGCCAGCAGCCTAGAACCGACTAGCGCGGACCGACACAATGAGCAGTTCTTC.

This clone was counted between two and nine times. This sequence joins TRBV7-9 and TRBJ2-3; a possible D gene is TRBD1 (5 bases). CDR1 and CDR2 from the germline V gene are SEHNR and FQNEAQ (reference sequence). The V and J ends lost 5 bases and 2 bases respectively, with 8 bases between them. The CDR3 is 13 residues long. The CDR3 spells CASSLTATDTQYF. The CDR3 DNA sequence: TGTGCCAGCAGCCTGACAGCCACAGATACGCAGTATTTT.

This clone has just a few counts. This chain connects TRBV18 to TRBJ2-7, with 7 bases fitting TRBD1. This CDR3 region has 14 residues. Germline V CDR1 and CDR2: KGHSH, LQKENI. The junction had 6 bases not matched to a gene; V was cut back by 3 bases and J by 4 bases. The CDR3 sequence is CASSPGQLIYEQYF. As DNA, the CDR3 is TGTGCCAGCTCACCGGGACAGCTCATATACGAGCAGTACTTC.

V usage is TRBV9 and J usage is TRBJ2-2, with D perhaps TRBD2 (5 bases). Trimming pared 4 bases from V and 4 bases from J, leaving 17 bases between. The CDR3 has 16 residues. Germline CDR1 reads SGDLS; CDR2 reads YYNGEE. The CDR3 region has the DNA TGTGCCAGCAGCCCCCGAGGGTGGGGAAGCACCGGGGAGCTGTTTTTT. Its translation is CASSPRGWGSTGELFF.

The rearrangement joins TRBV30 to TRBJ2-4; D remains unclear. Trimming took 5 bases from V and 3 from J, leaving 20 bases between them. Germline lookup yields CDR1 GTSNPN and CDR2 SVGIG (reference sequence). The CDR3 consists of 16 residues. The CDR3 DNA reads TGTGCCTGGGGCCGAGACCTTTTATCGGGCAAAAACATTCAGTACTTC. As protein: CAWGRDLLSGKNIQYF.

This clone was observed a few times. This chain connects TRBV7-2 to TRBJ2-7; D remains ambiguous. Trimming took off 0 bases at V and 2 bases at J, with 8 bases between the two ends. Germline lookup yields CDR1 SGHTA and CDR2 FQGNSA. This CDR3 is 14 amino acids long. The CDR3 coding sequence is TGTGCCAGCAGCTTAGCTAGACTCACCTACGAGCAGTACTTC. It is translated as CASSLARLTYEQYF.